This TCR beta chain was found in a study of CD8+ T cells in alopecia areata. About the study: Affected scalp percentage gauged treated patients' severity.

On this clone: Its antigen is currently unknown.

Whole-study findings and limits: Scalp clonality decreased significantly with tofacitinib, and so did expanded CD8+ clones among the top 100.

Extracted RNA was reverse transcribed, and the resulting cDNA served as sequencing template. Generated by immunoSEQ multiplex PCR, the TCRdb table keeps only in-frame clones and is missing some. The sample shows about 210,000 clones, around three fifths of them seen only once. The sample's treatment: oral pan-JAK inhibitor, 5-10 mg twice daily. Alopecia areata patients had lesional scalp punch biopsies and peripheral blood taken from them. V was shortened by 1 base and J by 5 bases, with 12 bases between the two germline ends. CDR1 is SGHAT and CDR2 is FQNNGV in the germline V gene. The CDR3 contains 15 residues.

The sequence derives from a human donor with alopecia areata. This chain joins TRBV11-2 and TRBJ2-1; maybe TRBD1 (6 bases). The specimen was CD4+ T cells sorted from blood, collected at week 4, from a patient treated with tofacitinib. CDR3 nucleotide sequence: TGTGCCAGCAGCTTAGGCCAGGGGAACAACAATGAGCAGTTCTTC. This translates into CASSLGQGNNNEQFF.